What follows are 22 T cell receptor beta chains derived from one specimen sequenced in a study of T cells in Graves' hyperthyroidism and ophthalmopathy. The CDR3 regions of TCR beta were amplified from RNA transcripts. During a first-round RT-PCR of the TCR CDR3, the HTBI primer set was used. TCRdb recomputed calls from the multiplex PCR reads with MiXCR, one row per CDR3 protein. The table has about 400,000 distinct CDR3 sequences, less than 15% seen once. Sequencing was done on a sample of blood. These receptors were taken from a woman aged 18-29 years with Graves' hyperthyroidism.

This clonotype showed up just a few times. This rearrangement joins TRBV4-3 to TRBJ2-1; no firm D call. Germline V gene sequence: CDR1 LGHNA, CDR2 YSLEER. V gave up 0 bases and J gave up 8 bases, with 8 bases separating them. This CDR3 spans 13 amino acids. The CDR3 is CASSQDKGYEQFF. DNA of the CDR3: TGCGCCAGCAGCCAAGATAAGGGCTATGAGCAGTTCTTC.

This clonotype appeared many times. The genes are TRBV3-1 and TRBJ2-5; the D gene could be TRBD1 or TRBD2 (6 bases each). Trimming left V 4 bases short and J 4 bases short, with 16 bases between. Germline loops: CDR1 LGHDT, CDR2 YNNKEL (reference sequence). This CDR3 has 15 amino acids. The CDR3 spells CASSPKGGWTETQYF. As DNA, the CDR3 is TGTGCCAGCAGCCCAAAGGGGGGTTGGACAGAGACCCAGTACTTC.

The sample holds many counts of this clonotype. The chain carries TRBV4-1 and TRBJ1-5, with D maybe TRBD1 (6 bases). There are 14 residues in the CDR3. Trimming stripped 3 bases from V and 7 bases from J, with 13 bases between. Germline CDR1 is MGHRA and CDR2 is YSYEKL. CDR3 protein: CASSQDQGRQPQHF. CDR3 sequence (DNA): TGCGCCAGCAGCCAGGACCAGGGGAGACAGCCCCAGCATTTT.

The sample holds many counts of this clonotype. The chain combines TRBV20-1 with TRBJ2-4; D uncertain. The CDR3 runs to 15 residues. The V gene lost 5 bases and the J gene lost 3 bases, with 17 bases spanning the gap. Germline CDR1 is DFQATT and CDR2 is SNEGSKA (reference sequence). CDR3 nucleotide sequence: TGCAGTGCTGGATACCCCCAAGGGAACAAAAACATTCAGTACTTC. Protein: CSAGYPQGNKNIQYF.

This clonotype occurred a few times. The chain recombines TRBV19 with TRBJ1-1; 7 bases align to TRBD1. V gave up 8 bases and J gave up 2 bases; unmatched junction bases: 11. This CDR3 has 15 amino acids. CDR1 is LNHDA and CDR2 is SQIVND in the germline V gene (reference sequence). The CDR3 protein is CASGPPGQLNTEAFF. The DNA of the CDR3 is TGTGCCAGTGGTCCCCCGGGACAGCTAAACACTGAAGCTTTCTTT.

This clonotype appeared a few times. V usage is TRBV11-2 and J usage is TRBJ1-2; a weak D match, TRBD1 (6 bases). The CDR3 totals 15 residues. Germline V gene lookup returns CDR1 SGHAT and CDR2 FQNNGV. Trimming took off 0 bases at V and 4 bases at J, with 12 bases between the two ends. CDR3 sequence reads: CASSLEGRTVYGYTF. The CDR3 coding sequence is TGTGCCAGCAGCTTAGAGGGTCGGACAGTCTATGGCTACACCTTC. Full variable domain (missing parts from reference TRBV11-2 and TRBJ1-2): EAGVAQSPRYKIIEKRQSVAFWCNPISGHATLYWYQQILGQGPKLLIQFQNNGVVDDSQLPKDRFSAERLKGVDSTLKIQPAKLEDSAVYLCASSLEGRTVYGYTFGSGTRLTVV.

This clonotype has a count of ten or more. Written as DNA, the CDR3 is TGTGCCACCAGTGATTCAAGCGCCGGGGAGCTGTTTTTT. Protein sequence: CATSDSSAGELFF. The chain links TRBV24-1 to TRBJ2-2; D is uncertain. This CDR3 contains 13 residues. Germline V gene data show CDR1 as KGHDR and CDR2 as SFDVKD. The germline V and J ends were trimmed by 2 bases and 6 bases, with 6 bases remaining between them.

V usage is TRBV19 and J usage is TRBJ1-1; D is perhaps TRBD1 (5 bases). Trimming cost V 6 bases and J 1 base, with 9 bases left between them. This CDR3 is 13 amino acids long. Germline CDR1 reads LNHDA; CDR2 reads SQIVND (reference sequence). The CDR3 DNA follows: TGTGCCAGTAGGGGGGAGGGGAACACTGAAGCTTTCTTT. It codes for CASRGEGNTEAFF. Together with reference TRBV19 and TRBJ1-1, the CDR3 gives the full variable domain: DGGITQSPKYLFRKEGQNVTLSCEQNLNHDAMYWYRQDPGQGLRLIYYSQIVNDFQKGDIAEGYSVSREKKESFPLTVTSAQKNPTAFYLCASRGEGNTEAFFGQGTRLTVV.

This clonotype was seen many times. V gene TRBV5-1 combines with J gene TRBJ1-2, with 8 nucleotides matching TRBD1. The CDR3 has 16 residues. After removal of 4 bases from V and 4 bases from J, the junction contained 12 bases not matched to a gene. Germline V gene lookup returns CDR1 SGHRS and CDR2 YFSETQ. CDR3 loop: CASSTDGQGVGYGYTF. For the CDR3, the DNA is TGCGCCAGCAGCACCGACGGACAGGGAGTAGGCTATGGCTACACCTTC.

This rearrangement joins TRBV30 to TRBJ1-4, with 8 nucleotides matching TRBD1. V lost 7 bases, J lost 8 bases, and 6 bases stayed unmatched. Germline CDR1 is GTSNPN and CDR2 is SVGIG (reference sequence). CDR3 size: 12 residues. The CDR3 nucleotides read TGTGCCTCCGACAGGGGAGACGAAAAACTGTTTTTT. Protein sequence: CASDRGDEKLFF. Together with reference TRBV30 and TRBJ1-4, the CDR3 gives the full variable domain: SQTIHQWPATLVQPVGSPLSLECTVEGTSNPNLYWYRQAAGRGLQLLFYSVGIGQISSEVPQNLSASRPQDRQFILSSKKLLLSDSGFYLCASDRGDEKLFFGSGTQLSVL.

The rearrangement joins TRBV27 to TRBJ2-7; D unresolved. Germline V gene data show CDR1 as MNHEY and CDR2 as SMNVEV (reference sequence). V shed 5 bases and J shed 6 bases, with 14 bases lying between them. This CDR3 has 13 residues. CDR3 amino acids: CASSPSFSVEQYF. DNA for the CDR3: TGTGCCAGCAGTCCCTCCTTTTCGGTCGAGCAGTACTTC.

This clonotype has at least ten counts. The rearrangement joins TRBV3-1 to TRBJ1-1; 7 bases map to TRBD1. This CDR3 contains 16 residues. From germline, CDR1 is LGHDT and CDR2 YNNKEL (reference sequence). V was clipped by 3 bases and J by 10 bases; unmatched bases: 17. The CDR3 loop is CASSQGLQGQPSGAFF. CDR3 in DNA: TGTGCCAGCAGCCAGGGCCTACAGGGACAGCCCTCTGGAGCTTTCTTT. The entire variable domain, with the rest obtained from reference TRBV3-1 and TRBJ1-1, is as follows: DTAVSQTPKYLVTQMGNDKSIKCEQNLGHDTMYWYKQDSKKFLKIMFSYNNKELIINETVPNRFSPKSPDKAHLNLHINSLELGDSAVYFCASSQGLQGQPSGAFFGQGTRLTVV.

The table lists this clonotype with many counts. This chain joins TRBV20-1 and TRBJ2-7, with D possibly matching TRBD2 (6 bases). CDR3 length: 13 residues. The germline V gene has CDR1 DFQATT and CDR2 SNEGSKA (reference sequence). V lost 3 bases, J lost 3 bases, and 12 bases lay in between. CDR3 residues: CSASAGRNYEQYF. Here the CDR3 DNA reads TGCAGTGCTAGTGCAGGGAGGAACTACGAGCAGTACTTC.

This clonotype occurred many times. The V gene is TRBV18, the J gene TRBJ1-5; D is perhaps TRBD1 (6 bases). Trimming removed 6 bases at V and 5 bases at J, with 11 bases between. CDR1 is KGHSH and CDR2 is LQKENI in the germline V gene. This CDR3 contains 13 residues. The CDR3 loop is CASSDTGYQPQHF. The CDR3 DNA follows: TGTGCCAGCTCCGATACAGGGTATCAGCCCCAGCATTTT.

The table lists this clonotype with a few counts. This chain joins TRBV7-3 and TRBJ1-4; no definite D call. This CDR3 is 16 amino acids long. The V and J ends lost 6 bases and 0 bases respectively, with 14 bases between them. CDR1 and CDR2 (germline): SGHTA, FQGTGA. The CDR3 DNA reads TGTGCCAGCAGTCTAAAGCCCCCTGCAACTAATGAAAAACTGTTTTTT. Its translation: CASSLKPPATNEKLFF. Full variable domain (outside the CDR3, taken from reference TRBV7-3 and TRBJ1-4): GAGVSQTPSNKVTEKGKYVELRCDPISGHTALYWYRQSLGQGPEFLIYFQGTGAADDSGLPNDRFFAVRPEGSVSTLKIQRTERGDSAVYLCASSLKPPATNEKLFFGSGTQLSVL.

This clonotype was found many times. The V and J genes are TRBV20-1 and TRBJ2-3; maybe TRBD2 (5 bases). V was shortened by 1 base and J by 0 bases, with 14 bases between the two germline ends. From germline, CDR1 is DFQATT and CDR2 SNEGSKA (reference sequence). This CDR3 has 16 residues. CDR3 sequence reads: CSARGTVRPSTDTQYF. As DNA, the CDR3 is TGCAGTGCTAGAGGGACTGTACGACCTAGCACAGATACGCAGTATTTT.

The V gene is TRBV10-1, the J gene TRBJ2-7; D is ambiguous. With 0 bases removed from V and 2 bases from J, the gap between germline ends came to 11 bases. This CDR3 spans 15 amino acids. Looked up from germline, CDR1 is WNHNN and CDR2 is SYGVQD (reference sequence). The CDR3 region has the DNA TGCGCCAGCAGTGAGTCGAAACAGAATCCCTACGAGCAGTACTTC. Its translation is CASSESKQNPYEQYF.

This clonotype was counted at least ten times. The rearrangement joins TRBV7-9 to TRBJ1-5; 9 nucleotides agree with TRBD1. V was pared by 5 bases and J by 6 bases, with 11 bases of the junction left unmatched. The CDR3 has 16 amino acids. Per germline, CDR1 SEHNR and CDR2 FQNEAQ (reference sequence). The CDR3 reads CASSGPGQGHAQPQHF. DNA for the CDR3: TGTGCCAGCAGCGGCCCGGGACAGGGTCACGCTCAGCCCCAGCATTTT.

The rearrangement uses TRBV19 and TRBJ1-2; 7 bases match TRBD1. The CDR3 is 14 residues long. J lost 8 bases, V lost 1 base, and 7 bases had no gene match. From germline, CDR1 is LNHDA and CDR2 SQIVND (reference sequence). The CDR3 loop reads CASSIGNRGPGYTF. Here the CDR3 DNA reads TGTGCCAGTAGTATAGGGAACAGGGGCCCAGGCTACACCTTC.

This clonotype was recorded at least ten times. V and J are TRBV6-1 and TRBJ1-1; D is uncertain. CDR1 MNHNS and CDR2 SASEGT come from the germline V gene. CDR3 size: 14 residues. The V end was cut by 3 bases, the J end by 0 bases, with 8 bases between. The CDR3 loop is CASSDHGLNTEAFF. The CDR3 DNA is TGTGCCAGCAGTGATCACGGGCTGAACACTGAAGCTTTCTTT.

This clonotype occurred many times. The CDR3 here is CASSETLAGFYEQYF. The CDR3 nucleotides are TGTGCCAGCAGCGAGACCCTAGCGGGGTTTTACGAGCAGTACTTC. The chain combines TRBV28 with TRBJ2-7; 9 bases line up with TRBD2. CDR1 is MDHEN and CDR2 is SYDVKM in the germline V gene. This CDR3 is 15 amino acids long. The V segment lost 6 bases and the J segment 4 bases; nucleotides outside the gene matches: 10.

Many counts were recorded for this clonotype. The chain links TRBV5-1 to TRBJ2-3; D unclear. This CDR3 spans 14 amino acids. Germline V gives CDR1 SGHRS, CDR2 YFSETQ. Deletions cut 4 bases from V and 1 base from J, with 10 bases between. CDR3 in amino acids: CASSRAGGTDTQYF. The CDR3 DNA is TGCGCCAGCAGCCGGGCTGGCGGCACAGATACGCAGTATTTT.